This T cell receptor (beta chain) emerged from a study of cytotoxic CD8 clonotypes in ibrutinib-treated CLL. The source of about 1.9 micrograms of genomic DNA for TCR beta libraries was cryopreserved PBMCs. Measured with immunoSEQ multiplex PCR; TCRdb has only the in-frame clones, and not every one. The sample comprises some 160,000 clones, about four fifths of which are singletons, and roughly 2% rests with the top ten. The CDR3 covers 14 residues. Per the germline V gene, CDR1 is SGHTS and CDR2 is YDEGEE. The germline V and J ends were trimmed by 0 bases and 16 bases, with 19 bases remaining between them.

The sequenced sample was PBMCs, obtained after 12 months of ibrutinib treatment. V and J are TRBV5-8 and TRBJ1-4, with a tentative D call TRBD1 (5 bases). This TCR was recovered from a human donor with chronic lymphocytic leukemia. Written as DNA, the CDR3 is TGTGCCAGCAGCTTGGGGGATAGTGTGGACAATCGGTTTTTT. Protein: CASSLGDSVDNRFF.